Sequencing of this T cell receptor beta chain was carried out in a study of cytomegalovirus exposure and HLA in healthy donors. Comment on this clone: The target antigen is unknown.

Whole-study findings and limits: Follow-up analysis found HLA locus-dependent TCR association rates, highest for DRB1 and lowest for HLA-C. TCR beta chain V- and J-gene trimming was linked, in a later analysis, to a missense variant in DCLRE1C.

It was with 60 Vbeta and 13 Jbeta primers that the PCR ran. Measured with immunoSEQ multiplex PCR; TCRdb has only the in-frame clones, and not every one. The specimen's table records some 120,000 clones. This CDR3 contains 15 residues. Looked up from germline, CDR1 is MNHNY and CDR2 is SVGAGI (reference sequence). After removal of 10 bases from V and 6 bases from J, the junction contained 12 bases not matched to a gene. The material sequenced was PBMCs. This clonotype was obtained from a woman aged 60-75 years in good health and CMV-seronegative. This chain joins TRBV6-6 and TRBJ2-2, with 9 bases aligning to TRBD1. The CDR3 spells CATSRDRVTPGELFF. The CDR3 DNA reads TGTGCCACCTCTCGGGACAGGGTTACCCCCGGGGAGCTGTTTTTT.